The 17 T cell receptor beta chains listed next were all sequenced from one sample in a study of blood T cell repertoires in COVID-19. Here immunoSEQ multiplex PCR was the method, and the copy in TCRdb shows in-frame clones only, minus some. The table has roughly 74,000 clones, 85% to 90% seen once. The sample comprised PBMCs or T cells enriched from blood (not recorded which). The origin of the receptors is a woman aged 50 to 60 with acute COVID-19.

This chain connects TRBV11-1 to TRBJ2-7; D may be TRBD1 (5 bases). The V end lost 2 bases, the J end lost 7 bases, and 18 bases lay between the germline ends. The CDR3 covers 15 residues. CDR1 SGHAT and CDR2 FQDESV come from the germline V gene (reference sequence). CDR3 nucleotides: TGTGCCAGCAGCTTAAGTGGGGCCCATAGTATGGAGCAGTACTTC. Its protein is CASSLSGAHSMEQYF.

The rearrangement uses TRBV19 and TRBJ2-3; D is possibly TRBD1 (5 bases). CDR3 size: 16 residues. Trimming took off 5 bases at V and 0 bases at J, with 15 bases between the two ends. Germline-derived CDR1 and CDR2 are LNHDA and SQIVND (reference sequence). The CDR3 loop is CASSRSVGPSTDTQYF. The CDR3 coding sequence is TGTGCCAGTAGTCGGAGTGTGGGGCCTAGCACAGATACGCAGTATTTT.

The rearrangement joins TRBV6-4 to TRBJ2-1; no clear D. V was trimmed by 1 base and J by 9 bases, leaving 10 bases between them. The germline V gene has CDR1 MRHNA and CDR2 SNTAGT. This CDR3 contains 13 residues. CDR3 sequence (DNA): TGTGCCAGCAGTGACTACGGTTTTGGTGAGCAGTTCTTC. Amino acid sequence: CASSDYGFGEQFF.

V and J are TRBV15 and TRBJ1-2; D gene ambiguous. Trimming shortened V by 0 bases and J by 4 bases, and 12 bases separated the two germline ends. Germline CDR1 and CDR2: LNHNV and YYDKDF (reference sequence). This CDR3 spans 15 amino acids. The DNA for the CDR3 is TGTGCCACCAGCAGAGATCGCGGATTAATCTATGGCTACACCTTC. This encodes CATSRDRGLIYGYTF. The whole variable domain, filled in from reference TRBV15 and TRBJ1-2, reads DAMVIQNPRYQVTQFGKPVTLSCSQTLNHNVMYWYQQKSSQAPKLLFHYYDKDFNNEADTPDNFQSRRPNTSFCFLDIRSPGLGDTAMYLCATSRDRGLIYGYTFGSGTRLTVV.

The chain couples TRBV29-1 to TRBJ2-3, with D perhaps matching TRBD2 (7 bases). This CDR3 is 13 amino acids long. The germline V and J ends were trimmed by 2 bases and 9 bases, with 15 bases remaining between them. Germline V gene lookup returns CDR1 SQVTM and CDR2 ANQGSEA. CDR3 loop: CSVEREGGQTQYF. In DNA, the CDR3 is TGCAGCGTTGAACGAGAGGGGGGGCAAACGCAGTATTTT.

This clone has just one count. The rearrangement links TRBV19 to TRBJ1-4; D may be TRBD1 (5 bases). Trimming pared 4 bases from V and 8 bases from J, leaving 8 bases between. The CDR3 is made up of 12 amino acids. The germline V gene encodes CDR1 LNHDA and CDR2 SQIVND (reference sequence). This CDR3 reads CASSTSGEKLFF. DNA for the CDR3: TGTGCCAGTAGTACTTCAGGGGAAAAACTGTTTTTT.

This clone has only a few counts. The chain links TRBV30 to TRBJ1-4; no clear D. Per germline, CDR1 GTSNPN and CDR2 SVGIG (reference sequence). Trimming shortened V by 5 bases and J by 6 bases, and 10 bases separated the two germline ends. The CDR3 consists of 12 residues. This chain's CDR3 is CAWERVDEKLFF. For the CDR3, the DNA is TGTGCCTGGGAGAGGGTAGATGAAAAACTGTTTTTT. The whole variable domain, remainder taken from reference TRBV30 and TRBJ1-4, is SQTIHQWPATLVQPVGSPLSLECTVEGTSNPNLYWYRQAAGRGLQLLFYSVGIGQISSEVPQNLSASRPQDRQFILSSKKLLLSDSGFYLCAWERVDEKLFFGSGTQLSVL.

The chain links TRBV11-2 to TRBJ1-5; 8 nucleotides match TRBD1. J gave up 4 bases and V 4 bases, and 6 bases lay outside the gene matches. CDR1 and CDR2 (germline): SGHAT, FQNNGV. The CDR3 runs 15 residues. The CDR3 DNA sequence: TGTGCCAGCAGCTCAGGACAGGGAGGGAATCAGCCCCAGCATTTT. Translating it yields CASSSGQGGNQPQHF.

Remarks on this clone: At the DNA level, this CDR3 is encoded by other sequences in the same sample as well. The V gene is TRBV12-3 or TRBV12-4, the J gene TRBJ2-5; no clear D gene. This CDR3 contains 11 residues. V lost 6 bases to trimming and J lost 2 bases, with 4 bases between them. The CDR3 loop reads CASSLQETQYF. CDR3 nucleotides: TGTGCCAGCAGCCTACAAGAGACCCAGTACTTC.

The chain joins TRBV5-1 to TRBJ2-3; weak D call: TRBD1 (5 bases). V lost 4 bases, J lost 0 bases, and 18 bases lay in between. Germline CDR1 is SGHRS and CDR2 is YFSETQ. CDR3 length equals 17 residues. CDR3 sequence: CASSASPTAISTDTQYF. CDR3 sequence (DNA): TGCGCCAGCAGCGCCTCCCCGACAGCAATCAGCACAGATACGCAGTATTTT.

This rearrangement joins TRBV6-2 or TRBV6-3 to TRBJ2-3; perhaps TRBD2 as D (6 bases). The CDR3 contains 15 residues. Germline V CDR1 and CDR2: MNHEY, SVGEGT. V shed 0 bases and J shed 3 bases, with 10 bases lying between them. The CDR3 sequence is CASSYSSGTTDTQYF. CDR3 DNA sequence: TGTGCCAGCAGTTACTCCTCCGGGACTACAGATACGCAGTATTTT.

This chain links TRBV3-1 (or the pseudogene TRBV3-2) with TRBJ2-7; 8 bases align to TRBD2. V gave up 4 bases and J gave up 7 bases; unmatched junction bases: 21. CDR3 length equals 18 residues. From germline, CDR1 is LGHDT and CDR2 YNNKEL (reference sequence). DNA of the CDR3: TGTGCCAGCAGCCGACAACTACCCGGGGGGGCAGATACGTGGGAGCAGTACTTC. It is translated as CASSRQLPGGADTWEQYF.

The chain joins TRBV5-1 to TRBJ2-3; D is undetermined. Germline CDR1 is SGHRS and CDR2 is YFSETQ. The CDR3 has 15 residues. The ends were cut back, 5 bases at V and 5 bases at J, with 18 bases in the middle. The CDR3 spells CASSRSQALGDTQYF. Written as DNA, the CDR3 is TGCGCCAGCAGTAGGTCCCAGGCCTTGGGAGATACGCAGTATTTT.

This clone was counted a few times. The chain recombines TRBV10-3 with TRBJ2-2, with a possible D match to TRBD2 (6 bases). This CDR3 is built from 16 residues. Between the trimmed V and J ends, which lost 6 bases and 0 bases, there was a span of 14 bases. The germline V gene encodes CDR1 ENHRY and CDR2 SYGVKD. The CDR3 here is CAIRSSTGANTGELFF. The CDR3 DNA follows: TGTGCCATCAGGTCGTCCACGGGGGCGAACACCGGGGAGCTGTTTTTT.

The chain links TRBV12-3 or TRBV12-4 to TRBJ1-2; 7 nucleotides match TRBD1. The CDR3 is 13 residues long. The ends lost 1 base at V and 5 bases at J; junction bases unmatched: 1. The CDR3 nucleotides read TGTGCCAGCAGTTTAGGGGACAGATATGGCTACACCTTC. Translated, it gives CASSLGDRYGYTF.

The CDR3 spells CASWTGRTEAFF. The CDR3 nucleotides are TGTGCCTCCTGGACAGGTCGCACTGAAGCTTTCTTT. The chain joins TRBV2 to TRBJ1-1, with 7 bases aligning to TRBD1. The CDR3 spans 12 residues. From germline, CDR1 is SNHLY and CDR2 FYNNEI. The J segment lost 4 bases and the V segment lost 11 bases, leaving 7 bases of the junction unmatched. Full variable domain (outside the CDR3, taken from reference TRBV2 and TRBJ1-1): EPEVTQTPSHQVTQMGQEVILRCVPISNHLYFYWYRQILGQKVEFLVSFYNNEISEKSEIFDDQFSVERPDGSNFTLKIRSTKLEDSAMYFCASWTGRTEAFFGQGTRLTVV.

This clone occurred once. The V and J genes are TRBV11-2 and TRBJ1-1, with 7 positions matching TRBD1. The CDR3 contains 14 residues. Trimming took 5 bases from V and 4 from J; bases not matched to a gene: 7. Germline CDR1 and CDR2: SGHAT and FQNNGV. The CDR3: CASSQGPGGTEAFF. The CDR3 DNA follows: TGTGCCAGCAGCCAGGGTCCAGGGGGCACTGAAGCTTTCTTT.